This T cell receptor beta chain was sequenced for a study of Graves' ophthalmopathy and Graves' hyperthyroidism. V lost 7 bases to trimming and J lost 0 bases, with 18 bases between them. Germline V gives CDR1 SNHLY, CDR2 FYNNEI. The length of the CDR3 is 17 residues. Researchers took RNA transcripts and amplified TCR beta CDR3 regions from them. HTBI primers primed a first-round RT-PCR, and a second-round multiplex PCR followed. TCRdb called the multiplex PCR reads again in MiXCR, with one record for every CDR3 protein. The sample includes about 620,000 distinct CDR3 sequences, around a fifth of them seen just once.

This rearrangement joins TRBV2 to TRBJ2-2; D is undetermined. The sequenced material came from peripheral blood. The sequence came from a woman between 18 and 30 years old with stable Graves' hyperthyroidism. Some clones in this sample may be carry-over from other donors' samples. Here the CDR3 DNA reads TGTGCCAGCACTGCCGTTGTGGGGAACACGAACACCGGGGAGCTGTTTTTT. Translation: CASTAVVGNTNTGELFF.